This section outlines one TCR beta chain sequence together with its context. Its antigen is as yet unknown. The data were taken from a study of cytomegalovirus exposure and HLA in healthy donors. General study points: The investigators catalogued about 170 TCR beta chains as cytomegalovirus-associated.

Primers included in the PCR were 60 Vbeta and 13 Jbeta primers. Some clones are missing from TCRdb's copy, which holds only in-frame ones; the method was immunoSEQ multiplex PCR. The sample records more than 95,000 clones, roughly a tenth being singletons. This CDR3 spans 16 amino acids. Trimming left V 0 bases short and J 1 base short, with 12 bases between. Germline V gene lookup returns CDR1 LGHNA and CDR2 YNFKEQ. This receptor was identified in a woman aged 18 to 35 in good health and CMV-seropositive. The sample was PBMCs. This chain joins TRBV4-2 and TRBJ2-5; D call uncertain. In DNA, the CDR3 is TGTGCCAGCAGCCAAGAAGAAGCGCCCATCCAAGAGACCCAGTACTTC. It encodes CASSQEEAPIQETQYF.